Following are 13 T cell receptor beta chains from one sample sequenced in a study of shared clonotypes between healthy human individuals. Sequenced by immunoSEQ multiplex PCR; TCRdb stores in-frame clones only, minus some. The sample has some 1.1 million clones, roughly 80% seen once. The sample taken for sequencing was memory CD4+ T cells from PBMCs. Regarding subset: CD45RA-negative fraction. All receptors derive from a man in his late teens or twenties in good health. Some clones in this sample may be carry-over from other donors' samples.

This clone was picked up a small number of times. The rearrangement links TRBV19 to TRBJ2-1, with 9 bases lining up with TRBD2. Germline V gene lookup returns CDR1 LNHDA and CDR2 SQIVND (reference sequence). This CDR3 has 19 residues. Germline trimming cut 3 bases from V and 4 bases from J; bases unmatched to any gene: 16. CDR3 DNA sequence: TGTGCCAGTAGTATCGGGCTGTTTATAGCGGGAGAGGATTACAATGAGCAGTTCTTC. Protein product: CASSIGLFIAGEDYNEQFF. The variable domain in full, with the rest retrieved from reference TRBV19 and TRBJ2-1, is DGGITQSPKYLFRKEGQNVTLSCEQNLNHDAMYWYRQDPGQGLRLIYYSQIVNDFQKGDIAEGYSVSREKKESFPLTVTSAQKNPTAFYLCASSIGLFIAGEDYNEQFFGPGTRLTVL.

This chain uses TRBV28 with TRBJ1-1; possible D gene TRBD1, 5 bases. V was trimmed by 6 bases and J by 5 bases, leaving 13 bases between them. CDR1 and CDR2 (germline): MDHEN, SYDVKM. The CDR3 length is 13 residues. The chain's CDR3 is CASSVGGSTEAFF. For the CDR3, the DNA is TGTGCCAGCAGCGTCGGGGGGAGTACTGAAGCTTTCTTT. Full variable domain (remainder filled in from reference TRBV28 and TRBJ1-1): DVKVTQSSRYLVKRTGEKVFLECVQDMDHENMFWYRQDPGLGLRLIYFSYDVKMKEKGDIPEGYSVSREKKERFSLILESASTNQTSMYLCASSVGGSTEAFFGQGTRLTVV.

In its sample, this clone was seen a few times. V usage is TRBV5-1 and J usage is TRBJ1-3, with a weak D call TRBD1 (5 bases). Looked up from germline, CDR1 is SGHRS and CDR2 is YFSETQ. This CDR3 comprises 13 residues. The germline V and J ends were trimmed by 2 bases and 8 bases, with 11 bases remaining between them. As DNA, the CDR3 is TGCGCCAGCAGCTTTTTGATAGGGGACACCATATATTTT. Amino acid sequence: CASSFLIGDTIYF.

The chain couples TRBV5-4 to TRBJ2-3; 10 nucleotides line up with TRBD1. Per germline, CDR1 SGHNT and CDR2 YYREEE (reference sequence). The CDR3 totals 16 residues. V shed 5 bases, J shed 5 bases, and the junction held 11 bases outside the gene matches. This CDR3 is CASRFWSRTGGDTQYF. The CDR3 DNA is TGTGCCAGCAGATTCTGGTCCAGGACAGGGGGAGATACGCAGTATTTT.

This clone has just one count. The chain is built from TRBV27 and TRBJ2-5; tentatively, D is TRBD1 (6 bases). Judging by the DNA end, TRBJ2-7 fits better; the J call may be wrong. The germline CDR1 and CDR2 sequences are MNHEY and SMNVEV (reference sequence). This CDR3 comprises 14 residues. CDR3 coding DNA: TGTGCCAGCAGTCTCAAGGGGGAATGGTACGAGCAGTACTTC. This encodes CASSLKGEWYEQYF.

The chain joins TRBV20-1 to TRBJ2-1; D remains unclear. Germline V gene data show CDR1 as DFQATT and CDR2 as SNEGSKA (reference sequence). Trimming left V 6 bases short and J 6 bases short, with 9 bases between. The CDR3 loop spans 11 amino acids. In DNA form, the CDR3 reads TGCAGTGCACCCCGCAGCAATGAGCAGTTCTTC. Its protein is CSAPRSNEQFF.

The chain joins TRBV7-8 to TRBJ1-2, with D unclear. The germline CDR1 and CDR2 sequences are SGHVS and FQNEAQ. Trimming took 5 bases from V and 8 from J, leaving 12 bases between them. The CDR3 runs to 12 residues. The CDR3 loop is CASSTSIGGYTF. The CDR3 nucleotides read TGTGCCAGCAGCACTAGTATCGGCGGCTACACCTTC.

This clone appeared a single time. The gene calls are TRBV29-1 and TRBJ2-1; 7 bases align to TRBD2. The germline gives CDR1 SQVTM, CDR2 ANQGSEA. V was clipped by 4 bases and J by 4 bases; unmatched bases: 4. The CDR3 totals 13 residues. This CDR3 is CSVGASGYNEQFF. The CDR3 DNA is TGCAGCGTTGGGGCTAGCGGATACAATGAGCAGTTCTTC.

The V call is TRBV5-1, the J call TRBJ2-1, with D possibly matching TRBD2 (5 bases). V lost 2 bases, J lost 6 bases, and 15 bases lay in between. The germline gives CDR1 SGHRS, CDR2 YFSETQ. There are 15 residues in the CDR3. The CDR3 DNA sequence: TGCGCCAGCAGCTTTGGTTCGAACGGAGGCAATGAGCAGTTCTTC. As protein: CASSFGSNGGNEQFF.

The J gene is TRBJ2-7, the V gene TRBV6-1; the match to TRBD2 covers 10 bases. Germline trimming cut 4 bases from V and 0 bases from J; bases unmatched to any gene: 3. CDR1 and CDR2 (germline): MNHNS, SASEGT. The CDR3 is 15 amino acids. CDR3 nucleotide sequence: TGTGCCAGCAGTGCACCTAGCGGGGGCTCCTACGAGCAGTACTTC. Translating gives CASSAPSGGSYEQYF.

This clone was counted only a few times. The sample has other DNA sequences that encode this CDR3 too. This rearrangement joins TRBV7-9 to TRBJ2-5; perhaps TRBD1 as D (6 bases). CDR1 and CDR2 (germline): SEHNR, FQNEAQ (reference sequence). V dropped 2 bases and J dropped 5 bases, with 9 bases sitting between them. The CDR3 has 13 residues. CDR3 coding DNA: TGTGCCAGCAGCTTATTGGGGGCTGAGACCCAGTACTTC. As protein: CASSLLGAETQYF.

V and J are TRBV30 and TRBJ2-1; the D is unclear. The V gene's germline CDR1 is GTSNPN and CDR2 SVGIG (reference sequence). This CDR3 is built from 14 residues. The germline V and J ends were trimmed by 8 bases and 6 bases, with 20 bases remaining between them. CDR3 residues: CARSNPGSLNEQFF. CDR3 sequence (DNA): TGTGCCCGATCAAACCCCGGGTCCCTCAATGAGCAGTTCTTC.

The rearrangement links TRBV19 to TRBJ1-4; D is unresolved. Germline CDR1 is LNHDA and CDR2 is SQIVND (reference sequence). V dropped 5 bases and J dropped 8 bases, with 6 bases sitting between them. CDR3 length equals 11 residues. This CDR3 is CASSPREKLFF. CDR3 sequence (DNA): TGTGCCAGTAGTCCTCGAGAAAAACTGTTTTTT.